The present entry profiles one TCR beta chain with its context. V lost 3 bases and J lost 5; bases outside the gene matches: 7. The CDR3 runs to 16 residues. Germline assignment: CDR1 SGHNT and CDR2 YYREEE (reference sequence). The entry originates in a study of control samples from healthy donors and cancer patients. Here immunoSEQ multiplex PCR was the method, and the copy in TCRdb shows in-frame clones only, minus some. The sample shows approximately 45,000 clones, approximately 90% of them seen only once. The sample was PBMCs. The chain couples TRBV5-4 to TRBJ2-5; 13 nucleotides agree with TRBD2. This sequence originates from a woman aged 40 to 49 with head and neck cancer. The CDR3 region is CASSSRTSGSWETQYF. Here the CDR3 DNA reads TGTGCCAGCAGCTCCCGGACTAGCGGGAGTTGGGAGACCCAGTACTTC. Using reference TRBV5-4 and TRBJ2-5 for the parts outside the CDR3, the full variable domain is ETGVTQSPTHLIKTRGQQVTLRCSSQSGHNTVSWYQQALGQGPQFIFQYYREEENGRGNFPPRFSGLQFPNYSSELNVNALELDDSALYLCASSSRTSGSWETQYFGPGTRLLVL.